This is a list of T cell receptor beta chains from one sample in a study of control samples from healthy donors and cancer patients. This table comes from immunoSEQ multiplex PCR, and its TCRdb copy is limited to in-frame clones, with some not included. The table lists roughly 190,000 clones, about 89% of them singletons, with 1.8% in the top ten. What was sequenced was blood. These receptors all stem from a man aged 25-45 years in good health. CDR3s include the opening cysteine and the closing phenylalanine or tryptophan. Fields, in order: D gene, clone size, J gene, V gene, CDR3 DNA, CDR3 protein. D genes are given only for firm matches. Clone size is given for some rows only: seen once, a few or many times, or a class if the clone is expanded.

d_call: TRBD1; clone_size: .; j_call: TRBJ1-2; v_call: TRBV4-1; cdr3_nt: TGCGCCAGCAGCCAAGTACAGGGGGGAAGGTATGGCTACACCTTC; cdr3_aa: CASSQVQGGRYGYTF
d_call: .; clone_size: .; j_call: TRBJ2-1; v_call: TRBV19; cdr3_nt: TGTGCCAGTAGTACAGGGGAATGGGGGGAGCAGTTCTTC; cdr3_aa: CASSTGEWGEQFF
d_call: .; clone_size: .; j_call: TRBJ1-1; v_call: TRBV6-5; cdr3_nt: TGTGCCAGCAGGACTACAGGGTATGCTTTCTTT; cdr3_aa: CASRTTGYAFF
d_call: .; clone_size: .; j_call: TRBJ2-7; v_call: TRBV12-3/TRBV12-4; cdr3_nt: TGTGCCAGCAGTTTTAGTCAGGGAGACGAGCAGTACTTC; cdr3_aa: CASSFSQGDEQYF
d_call: TRBD2; clone_size: .; j_call: TRBJ2-3; v_call: TRBV10-3; cdr3_nt: TGTGCCATCAGCTTGGGGGGGGGAGGAGATACGCAGTATTTT; cdr3_aa: CAISLGGGGDTQYF
d_call: .; clone_size: .; j_call: TRBJ2-5; v_call: TRBV6-5; cdr3_nt: TGTGCCAGCAGTTGGTCAAACCTCCAAGAGACCCAGTACTTC; cdr3_aa: CASSWSNLQETQYF
d_call: TRBD2; clone_size: .; j_call: TRBJ2-3; v_call: TRBV15; cdr3_nt: TGTGCCACCAGCAGCTTTGAACTAGCGGGGAAGGCAGATACGCAGTATTTT; cdr3_aa: CATSSFELAGKADTQYF
d_call: .; clone_size: .; j_call: TRBJ1-2; v_call: TRBV6-1; cdr3_nt: TGTGCCAGCAGTGACCCAGGGAAAGTTGGCTACACCTTC; cdr3_aa: CASSDPGKVGYTF
d_call: .; clone_size: .; j_call: TRBJ1-6; v_call: TRBV21-1; cdr3_nt: TGTGCCAGCAGCAGGGAACCGGGACTTCATTCACCCCTCCACTTT; cdr3_aa: CASSREPGLHSPLHF
d_call: .; clone_size: .; j_call: TRBJ2-3; v_call: TRBV11-3; cdr3_nt: TGTGCCAGCAGCTTAGAGAACACAGATACGCAGTATTTT; cdr3_aa: CASSLENTDTQYF
d_call: .; clone_size: .; j_call: TRBJ2-2; v_call: TRBV4-2; cdr3_nt: TGTGCCAGCAGCCAGGGGCATTTCGCCGGGGAGCTGTTTTTT; cdr3_aa: CASSQGHFAGELFF
d_call: .; clone_size: .; j_call: TRBJ2-1; v_call: TRBV5-1; cdr3_nt: TGCGCCAGCAGCTTCCAGGGTCCCCCTAATGAGCAGTTCTTC; cdr3_aa: CASSFQGPPNEQFF
d_call: .; clone_size: .; j_call: TRBJ1-2; v_call: TRBV18; cdr3_nt: TGTGCCAGCTCACCACTCAAGGACAGATCCTATGGCTACACCTTC; cdr3_aa: CASSPLKDRSYGYTF
d_call: .; clone_size: .; j_call: TRBJ2-2; v_call: TRBV9; cdr3_nt: TGTGCCAGCAGCGCCGAGGGCTGGGAGCTGTTTTTT; cdr3_aa: CASSAEGWELFF
d_call: .; clone_size: .; j_call: TRBJ1-1; v_call: TRBV9; cdr3_nt: TGTGCCAGCAGCGTAGTCAGGAACACTGAAGCTTTCTTT; cdr3_aa: CASSVVRNTEAFF
d_call: TRBD1; clone_size: .; j_call: TRBJ1-6; v_call: TRBV4-1; cdr3_nt: TGCGCCAGCAGCCAAGGGGGGACAGGGGGATTGAATTCACCCCTCCACTTT; cdr3_aa: CASSQGGTGGLNSPLHF
d_call: .; clone_size: .; j_call: TRBJ1-2; v_call: TRBV11-1; cdr3_nt: TGTGCCAGCAGGGAGAGGGGCAACTATGGCTACACCTTC; cdr3_aa: CASRERGNYGYTF
d_call: .; clone_size: .; j_call: TRBJ2-7; v_call: TRBV7-9; cdr3_nt: TGTGCCAGCAGCTTAGTAGGTAGAGAGCAGTACTTC; cdr3_aa: CASSLVGREQYF
d_call: .; clone_size: .; j_call: TRBJ1-2; v_call: TRBV30; cdr3_nt: TGTGCCTGGAGGACGGCAGGGTGGGCCTATGGCTACACCTTC; cdr3_aa: CAWRTAGWAYGYTF
d_call: TRBD1; clone_size: once; j_call: TRBJ2-7; v_call: TRBV4-1; cdr3_nt: TGCGCCAGCAGCCTAGACAGGGGAGGAGAGCAGTACTTC; cdr3_aa: CASSLDRGGEQYF
d_call: .; clone_size: .; j_call: TRBJ1-5; v_call: TRBV19; cdr3_nt: TGTGCCAGTAGTATAAACGGGGGTCAGCCCCAGCATTTT; cdr3_aa: CASSINGGQPQHF
d_call: .; clone_size: .; j_call: TRBJ2-7; v_call: TRBV9; cdr3_nt: TGTGCCAGCAGCGTGCAAGCGGTGAGCTACGAGCAGTACTTC; cdr3_aa: CASSVQAVSYEQYF
d_call: .; clone_size: .; j_call: TRBJ2-2; v_call: TRBV12-5; cdr3_nt: TGTGCTAGTGGTTCAGGAACAGGGACGAACACCGGGGAGCTGTTTTTT; cdr3_aa: CASGSGTGTNTGELFF
d_call: .; clone_size: .; j_call: TRBJ1-5; v_call: TRBV6-5; cdr3_nt: TGTGCCAGCAGTTACGGGCCCGCCAATCAGCCCCAGCATTTT; cdr3_aa: CASSYGPANQPQHF
d_call: .; clone_size: few; j_call: TRBJ1-1; v_call: TRBV11-2; cdr3_nt: TGTGCCAGCAGCTTATTTTCGGGGGGTTTGAACACTGAAGCTTTCTTT; cdr3_aa: CASSLFSGGLNTEAFF
d_call: TRBD2; clone_size: .; j_call: TRBJ2-1; v_call: TRBV7-9; cdr3_nt: TGTGCCAGCAGCTCCAGACGGACTAGCGGGGGGGAAGGGAATGAGCAGTTCTTC; cdr3_aa: CASSSRRTSGGEGNEQFF
d_call: TRBD1; clone_size: .; j_call: TRBJ2-1; v_call: TRBV10-1; cdr3_nt: TGCGCCAGCAGTGAAACAGGGGTCAATGAGCAGTTCTTC; cdr3_aa: CASSETGVNEQFF
d_call: .; clone_size: .; j_call: TRBJ2-3; v_call: TRBV5-1; cdr3_nt: TGCGCCAGCAGCTTGGGGACACGGAGCACAGATACGCAGTATTTT; cdr3_aa: CASSLGTRSTDTQYF
d_call: .; clone_size: .; j_call: TRBJ2-7; v_call: TRBV5-1; cdr3_nt: TGCGCCAGCAGCGGGGGCCTTGCTTTGTACGAGCAGTACTTC; cdr3_aa: CASSGGLALYEQYF
d_call: TRBD1; clone_size: once; j_call: TRBJ1-2; v_call: TRBV30; cdr3_nt: TGTGCCTGGAGTGTTGGAGGGGGCGGCTATGGCTACACCTTC; cdr3_aa: CAWSVGGGGYGYTF
d_call: .; clone_size: .; j_call: TRBJ1-2; v_call: TRBV7-8; cdr3_nt: TGTGCCAGCAGCTTAGTCCCGGGAGCTAACTATGGCTACACCTTC; cdr3_aa: CASSLVPGANYGYTF
d_call: TRBD1; clone_size: .; j_call: TRBJ1-5; v_call: TRBV24-1; cdr3_nt: TGTGCCACCAGTGGCGGACAGGGGGCCGGGCAGCCCCAGCATTTT; cdr3_aa: CATSGGQGAGQPQHF
d_call: .; clone_size: .; j_call: TRBJ2-4; v_call: TRBV2; cdr3_nt: TGTGCCAGCACAAGGGTAAATAGGGACATTCAGTACTTC; cdr3_aa: CASTRVNRDIQYF
d_call: TRBD1; clone_size: .; j_call: TRBJ2-7; v_call: TRBV24-1; cdr3_nt: TGTGCCACCAGTGATGGGTGGGGACAGATAACCTACGAGCAGTACTTC; cdr3_aa: CATSDGWGQITYEQYF
d_call: .; clone_size: .; j_call: TRBJ1-1; v_call: TRBV11-2; cdr3_nt: TGTGCCAGCAGCTTAACAGTACCTTTGAACACTGAAGCTTTCTTT; cdr3_aa: CASSLTVPLNTEAFF
d_call: .; clone_size: .; j_call: TRBJ1-2; v_call: TRBV21-1; cdr3_nt: TGTGCCAGCAGCAAAGTCCCTCGGGAACACCTTAACTATGGCTACACCTTC; cdr3_aa: CASSKVPREHLNYGYTF